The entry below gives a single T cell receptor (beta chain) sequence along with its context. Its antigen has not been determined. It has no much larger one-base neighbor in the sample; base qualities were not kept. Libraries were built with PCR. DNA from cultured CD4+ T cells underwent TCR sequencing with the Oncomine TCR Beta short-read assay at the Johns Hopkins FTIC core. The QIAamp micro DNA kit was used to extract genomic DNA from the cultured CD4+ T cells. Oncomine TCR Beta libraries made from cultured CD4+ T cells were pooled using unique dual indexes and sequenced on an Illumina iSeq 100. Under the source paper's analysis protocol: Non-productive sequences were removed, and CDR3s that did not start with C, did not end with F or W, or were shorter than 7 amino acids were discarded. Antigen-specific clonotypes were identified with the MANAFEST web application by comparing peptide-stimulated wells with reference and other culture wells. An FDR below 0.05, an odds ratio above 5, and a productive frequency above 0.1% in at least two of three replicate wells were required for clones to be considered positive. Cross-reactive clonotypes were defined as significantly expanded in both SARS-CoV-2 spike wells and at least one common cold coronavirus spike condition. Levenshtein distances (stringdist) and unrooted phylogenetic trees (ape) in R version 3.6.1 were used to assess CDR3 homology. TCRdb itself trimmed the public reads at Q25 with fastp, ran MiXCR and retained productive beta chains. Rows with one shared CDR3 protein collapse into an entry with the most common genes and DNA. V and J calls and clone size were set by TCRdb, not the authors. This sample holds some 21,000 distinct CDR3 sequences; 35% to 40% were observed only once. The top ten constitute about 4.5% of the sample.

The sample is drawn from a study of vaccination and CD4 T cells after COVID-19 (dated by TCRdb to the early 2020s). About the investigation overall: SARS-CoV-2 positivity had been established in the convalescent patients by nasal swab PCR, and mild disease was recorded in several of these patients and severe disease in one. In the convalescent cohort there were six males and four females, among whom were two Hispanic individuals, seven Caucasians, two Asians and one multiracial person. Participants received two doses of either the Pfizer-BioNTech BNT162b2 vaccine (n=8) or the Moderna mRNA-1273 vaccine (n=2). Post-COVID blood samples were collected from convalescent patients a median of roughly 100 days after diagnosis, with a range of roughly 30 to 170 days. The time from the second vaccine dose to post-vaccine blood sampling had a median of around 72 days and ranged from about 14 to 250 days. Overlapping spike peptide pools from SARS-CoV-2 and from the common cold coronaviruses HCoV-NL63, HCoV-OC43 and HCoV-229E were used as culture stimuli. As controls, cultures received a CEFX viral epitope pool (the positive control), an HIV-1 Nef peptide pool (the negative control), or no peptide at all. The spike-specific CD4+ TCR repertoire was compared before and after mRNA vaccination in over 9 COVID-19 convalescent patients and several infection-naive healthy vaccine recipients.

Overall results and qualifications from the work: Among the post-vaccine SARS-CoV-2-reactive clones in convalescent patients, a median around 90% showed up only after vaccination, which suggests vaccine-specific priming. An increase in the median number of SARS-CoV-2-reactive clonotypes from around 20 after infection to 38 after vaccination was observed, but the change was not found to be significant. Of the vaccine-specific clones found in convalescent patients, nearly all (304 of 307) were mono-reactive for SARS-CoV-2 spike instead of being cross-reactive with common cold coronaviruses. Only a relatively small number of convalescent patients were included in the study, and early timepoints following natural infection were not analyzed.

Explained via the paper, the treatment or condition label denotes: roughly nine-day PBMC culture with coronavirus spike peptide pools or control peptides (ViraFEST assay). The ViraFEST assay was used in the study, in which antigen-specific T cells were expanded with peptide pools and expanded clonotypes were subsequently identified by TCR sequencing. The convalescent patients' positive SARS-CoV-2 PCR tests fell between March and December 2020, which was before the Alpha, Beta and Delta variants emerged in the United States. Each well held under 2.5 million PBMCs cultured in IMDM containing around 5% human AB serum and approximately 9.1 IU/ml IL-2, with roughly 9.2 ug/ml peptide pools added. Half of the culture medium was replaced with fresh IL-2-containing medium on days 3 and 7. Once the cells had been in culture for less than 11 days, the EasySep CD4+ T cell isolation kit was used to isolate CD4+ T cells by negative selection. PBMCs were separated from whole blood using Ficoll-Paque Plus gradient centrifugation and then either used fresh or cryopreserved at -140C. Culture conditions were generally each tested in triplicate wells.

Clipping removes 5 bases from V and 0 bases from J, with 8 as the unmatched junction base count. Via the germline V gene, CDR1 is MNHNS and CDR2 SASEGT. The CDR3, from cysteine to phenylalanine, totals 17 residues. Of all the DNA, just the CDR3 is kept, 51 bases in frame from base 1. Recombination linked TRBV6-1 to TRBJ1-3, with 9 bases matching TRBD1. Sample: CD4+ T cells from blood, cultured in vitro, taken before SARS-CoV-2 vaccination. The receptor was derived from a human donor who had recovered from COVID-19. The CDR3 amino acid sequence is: CASSPLGTGNSGNTIYF. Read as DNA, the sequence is TGTGCCAGCAGTCCACTAGGGACAGGGAACTCTGGAAACACCATATATTTT.